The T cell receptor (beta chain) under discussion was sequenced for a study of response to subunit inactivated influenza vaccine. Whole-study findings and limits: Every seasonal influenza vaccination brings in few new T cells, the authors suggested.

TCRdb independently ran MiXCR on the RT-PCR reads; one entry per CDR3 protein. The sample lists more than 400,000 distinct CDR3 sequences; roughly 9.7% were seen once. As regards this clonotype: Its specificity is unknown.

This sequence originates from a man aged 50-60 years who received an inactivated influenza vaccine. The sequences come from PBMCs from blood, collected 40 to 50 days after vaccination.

The DNA of the CDR3 is TGTGCCAGCTCACGGATCTTGGATGAGGGGGAGCTGTTTTTT. Translating gives CASSRILDEGELFF. J is TRBJ2-2 and V is TRBV18; D is unclear. With 4 bases removed from V and 8 bases from J, the gap between germline ends came to 14 bases. CDR3 length equals 14 residues. CDR1 and CDR2 from the germline V gene are KGHSH and LQKENI.